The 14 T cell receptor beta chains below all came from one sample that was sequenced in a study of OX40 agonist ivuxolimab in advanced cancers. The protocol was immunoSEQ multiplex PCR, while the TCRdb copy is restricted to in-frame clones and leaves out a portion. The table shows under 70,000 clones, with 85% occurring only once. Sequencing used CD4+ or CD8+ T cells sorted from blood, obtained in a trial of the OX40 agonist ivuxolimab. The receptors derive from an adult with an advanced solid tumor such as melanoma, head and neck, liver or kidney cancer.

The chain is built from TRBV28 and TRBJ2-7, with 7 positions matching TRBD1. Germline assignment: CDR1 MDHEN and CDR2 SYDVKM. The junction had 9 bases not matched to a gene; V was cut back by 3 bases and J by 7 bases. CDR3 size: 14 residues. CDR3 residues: CASSLRQGSGEQYF. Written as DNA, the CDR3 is TGTGCCAGCAGTTTGCGACAGGGTTCAGGTGAGCAGTACTTC.

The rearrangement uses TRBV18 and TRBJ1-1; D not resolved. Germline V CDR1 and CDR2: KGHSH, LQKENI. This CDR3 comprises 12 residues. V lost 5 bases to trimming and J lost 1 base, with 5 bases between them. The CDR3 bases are TGTGCCAGCTCATGGGGGAACACTGAAGCTTTCTTT. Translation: CASSWGNTEAFF.

CDR3 sequence: CASSFRGADTEAFF. CDR3 DNA: TGCGCCAGCAGCTTCAGGGGAGCGGACACTGAAGCTTTCTTT. This sequence joins TRBV5-1 and TRBJ1-1; D might be TRBD1 (6 bases). CDR1 is SGHRS and CDR2 is YFSETQ in the germline V gene. This CDR3 region has 14 residues. Trimming took 2 bases from V and 3 from J, leaving 11 bases between them. Full variable domain (remainder filled in from reference TRBV5-1 and TRBJ1-1): KAGVTQTPRYLIKTRGQQVTLSCSPISGHRSVSWYQQTPGQGLQFLFEYFSETQRNKGNFPGRFSGRQFSNSRSEMNVSTLELGDSALYLCASSFRGADTEAFFGQGTRLTVV.

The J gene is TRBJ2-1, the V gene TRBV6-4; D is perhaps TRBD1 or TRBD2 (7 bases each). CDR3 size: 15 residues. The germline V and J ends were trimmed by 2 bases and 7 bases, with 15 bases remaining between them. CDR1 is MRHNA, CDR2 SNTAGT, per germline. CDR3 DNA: TGTGCCAGCAGTGACGAGGGCAGGGGGGGAAATGAGCAGTTCTTC. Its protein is CASSDEGRGGNEQFF.

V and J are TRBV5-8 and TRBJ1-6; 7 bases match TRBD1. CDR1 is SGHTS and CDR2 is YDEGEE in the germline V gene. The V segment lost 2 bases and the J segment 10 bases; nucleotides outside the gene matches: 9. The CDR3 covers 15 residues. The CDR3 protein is CASSFRGGAGSPLHF. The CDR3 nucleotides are TGTGCCAGCAGCTTTCGAGGGGGCGCAGGGTCACCCCTCCACTTT.

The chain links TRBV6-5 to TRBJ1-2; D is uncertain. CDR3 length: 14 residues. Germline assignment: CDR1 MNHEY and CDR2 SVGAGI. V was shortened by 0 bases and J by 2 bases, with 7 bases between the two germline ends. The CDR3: CASSYSRGNYGYTF. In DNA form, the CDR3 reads TGTGCCAGCAGTTACTCGAGAGGCAACTATGGCTACACCTTC.

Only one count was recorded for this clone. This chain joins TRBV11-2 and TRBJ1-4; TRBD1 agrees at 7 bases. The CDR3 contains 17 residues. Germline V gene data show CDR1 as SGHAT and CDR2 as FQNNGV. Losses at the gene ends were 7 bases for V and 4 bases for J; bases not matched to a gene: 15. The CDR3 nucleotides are TGTGCCAGCATTTACATTTACCCGGGACAGTTTAATGAAAAACTGTTTTTT. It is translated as CASIYIYPGQFNEKLFF. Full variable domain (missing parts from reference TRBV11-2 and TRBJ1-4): EAGVAQSPRYKIIEKRQSVAFWCNPISGHATLYWYQQILGQGPKLLIQFQNNGVVDDSQLPKDRFSAERLKGVDSTLKIQPAKLEDSAVYLCASIYIYPGQFNEKLFFGSGTQLSVL.

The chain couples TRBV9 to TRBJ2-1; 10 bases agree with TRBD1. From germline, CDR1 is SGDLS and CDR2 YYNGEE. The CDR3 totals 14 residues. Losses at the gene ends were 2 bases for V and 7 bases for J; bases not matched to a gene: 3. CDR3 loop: CASSVLGQGNEQFF. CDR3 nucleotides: TGTGCCAGCAGCGTTTTGGGACAGGGGAATGAGCAGTTCTTC.

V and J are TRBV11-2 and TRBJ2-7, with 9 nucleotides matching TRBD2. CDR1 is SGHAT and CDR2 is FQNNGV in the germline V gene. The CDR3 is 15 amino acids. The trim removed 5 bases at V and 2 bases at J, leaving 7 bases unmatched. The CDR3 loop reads CASSPRASGTYEQYF. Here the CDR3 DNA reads TGTGCCAGCAGCCCTCGGGCTAGCGGGACCTACGAGCAGTACTTC. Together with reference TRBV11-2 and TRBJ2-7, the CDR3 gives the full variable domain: EAGVAQSPRYKIIEKRQSVAFWCNPISGHATLYWYQQILGQGPKLLIQFQNNGVVDDSQLPKDRFSAERLKGVDSTLKIQPAKLEDSAVYLCASSPRASGTYEQYFGPGTRLTVT.

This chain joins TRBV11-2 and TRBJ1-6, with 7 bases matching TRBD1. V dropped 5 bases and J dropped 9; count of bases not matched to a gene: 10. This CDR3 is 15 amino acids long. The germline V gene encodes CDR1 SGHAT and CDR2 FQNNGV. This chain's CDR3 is CASSALDRFSSPLHF. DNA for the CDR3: TGTGCCAGCAGCGCTTTGGACAGGTTCAGTTCACCCCTCCACTTT.

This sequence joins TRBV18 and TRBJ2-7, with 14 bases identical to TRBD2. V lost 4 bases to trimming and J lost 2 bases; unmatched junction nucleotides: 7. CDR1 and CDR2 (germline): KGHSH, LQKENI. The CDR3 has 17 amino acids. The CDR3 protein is CASSLGTSGSVPYEQYF. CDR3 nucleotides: TGTGCCAGCTCACTCGGGACTAGCGGGAGTGTTCCCTACGAGCAGTACTTC.

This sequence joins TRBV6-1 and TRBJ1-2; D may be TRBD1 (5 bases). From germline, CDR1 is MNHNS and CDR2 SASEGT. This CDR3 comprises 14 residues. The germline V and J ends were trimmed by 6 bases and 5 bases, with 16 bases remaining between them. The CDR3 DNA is TGTGCCAGCAGCCCTGACAGCGCCGGTTATGGCTACACCTTC. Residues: CASSPDSAGYGYTF.

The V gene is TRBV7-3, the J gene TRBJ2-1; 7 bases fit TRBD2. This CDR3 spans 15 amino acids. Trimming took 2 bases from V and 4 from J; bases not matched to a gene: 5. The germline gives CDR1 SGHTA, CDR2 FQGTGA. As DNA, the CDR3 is TGTGCCAGCAGCTTATTGGCTAGCGGTTACAATGAGCAGTTCTTC. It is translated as CASSLLASGYNEQFF.

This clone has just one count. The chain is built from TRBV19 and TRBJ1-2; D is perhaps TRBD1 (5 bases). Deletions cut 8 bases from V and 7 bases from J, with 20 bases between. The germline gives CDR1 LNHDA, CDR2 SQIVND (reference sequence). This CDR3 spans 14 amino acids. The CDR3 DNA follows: TGTGCCAGTGGGGGGTGGCAGGCGTTTTCTGGCTACACCTTC. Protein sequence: CASGGWQAFSGYTF.